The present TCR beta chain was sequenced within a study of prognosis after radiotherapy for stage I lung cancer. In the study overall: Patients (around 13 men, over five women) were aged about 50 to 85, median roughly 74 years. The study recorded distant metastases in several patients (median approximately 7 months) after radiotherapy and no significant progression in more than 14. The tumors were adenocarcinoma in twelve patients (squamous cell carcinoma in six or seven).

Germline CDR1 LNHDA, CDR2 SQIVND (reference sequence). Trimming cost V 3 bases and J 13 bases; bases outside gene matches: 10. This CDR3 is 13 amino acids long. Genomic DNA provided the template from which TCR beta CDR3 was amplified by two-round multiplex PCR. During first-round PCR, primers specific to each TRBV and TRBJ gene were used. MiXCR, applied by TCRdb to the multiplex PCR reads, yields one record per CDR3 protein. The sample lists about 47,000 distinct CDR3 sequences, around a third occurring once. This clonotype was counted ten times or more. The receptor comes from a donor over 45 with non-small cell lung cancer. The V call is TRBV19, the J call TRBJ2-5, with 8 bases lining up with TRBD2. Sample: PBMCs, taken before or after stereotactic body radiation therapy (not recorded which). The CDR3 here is CASSISGTTLPYF. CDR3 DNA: TGTGCCAGTAGTATTAGCGGGACCACGCTGCCGTACTTC.